Shown below are 22 T cell receptor beta chains from a single sample sequenced in a study of T-cell memory formation after mild COVID-19. TCRdb re-analysed the 5' RACE reads in MiXCR, keeping a single row per CDR3 protein. The data hold approximately 500,000 distinct CDR3 sequences, with 25% observed a single time. Sequencing was done on a sample of PBMCs or a T cell subset sorted from them (not recorded which). The source of these receptors is an adult woman who had mild COVID-19 (a few samples of this study predate the infection). Cell type and time point are not known.

The genes are TRBV7-9 and TRBJ1-1, with D unresolved. Between the trimmed V and J ends, which lost 3 bases and 0 bases, there was a span of 5 bases. Per the germline V gene, CDR1 is SEHNR and CDR2 is FQNEAQ (reference sequence). The CDR3 sequence is 13 residues long. CDR3: CASSFELNTEAFF. DNA for the CDR3: TGTGCCAGCAGCTTCGAATTGAACACTGAAGCTTTCTTT.

The chain links TRBV19 to TRBJ1-5, with 7 bases identical to TRBD1. Germline CDR1 and CDR2: LNHDA and SQIVND (reference sequence). J gave up 1 base and V 6 bases, and 0 bases lay outside the gene matches. The CDR3 length is 13 residues. CDR3 bases: TGTGCCAGTAGGACAGGGAGCAATCAGCCCCAGCATTTT. Its translation: CASRTGSNQPQHF.

This rearrangement joins TRBV7-8 to TRBJ2-1; D is possibly TRBD1 (5 bases). Trimming took off 9 bases at V and 0 bases at J, with 12 bases between the two ends. Per the germline V gene, CDR1 is SGHVS and CDR2 is FQNEAQ. This CDR3 contains 14 residues. The CDR3 spells CASLEGASYNEQFF. In DNA, the CDR3 is TGTGCCAGTTTAGAAGGGGCCTCCTACAATGAGCAGTTCTTC.

The chain couples TRBV5-1 to TRBJ2-3; TRBD1 is a possible D gene (7 bases). V lost 4 bases, J lost 5 bases, and 14 bases lay in between. This CDR3 contains 14 residues. Looked up from germline, CDR1 is SGHRS and CDR2 is YFSETQ. The CDR3, as DNA: TGCGCCAGCAGCGGCGGGACAGCCGAAGATACGCAGTATTTT. Translating gives CASSGGTAEDTQYF.

This chain uses TRBV5-5 with TRBJ2-3, with 11 bases matching TRBD1. The germline V gene encodes CDR1 SGHKS and CDR2 YYEKEE (reference sequence). CDR3 length: 17 residues. V trimming: 0 bases; J trimming: 3 bases; junction bases outside the gene matches: 6. The CDR3 DNA sequence: TGTGCCAGCAGCTTGGCGTACCGGGACAGGGGGACAGATACGCAGTATTTT. Translated, it gives CASSLAYRDRGTDTQYF.

The sample holds many counts of this clonotype. This chain links TRBV6-2 or TRBV6-3 with TRBJ2-7, with TRBD1 matching over 9 bases. Per germline, CDR1 MNHEY and CDR2 SVGEGT. Trimming took 6 bases from V and 2 from J; bases not matched to a gene: 5. This CDR3 is built from 14 residues. The CDR3: CASSITGGPYEQYF. DNA of the CDR3: TGTGCCAGCAGCATCACAGGGGGCCCCTACGAGCAGTACTTC.

In this sample, this clonotype turned up once. V usage is TRBV30 and J usage is TRBJ1-4, with no clear D. This CDR3 is built from 14 residues. The germline CDR1 and CDR2 sequences are GTSNPN and SVGIG (reference sequence). With 0 bases removed from V and 7 bases from J, the gap between germline ends came to 12 bases. The CDR3: CAWSVAGFTEKLFF. CDR3 coding DNA: TGTGCCTGGAGTGTTGCCGGGTTCACTGAAAAACTGTTTTTT.

This clonotype has a handful of counts. The CDR3 nucleotides read TGTGCCAGCAGCTTAAGTGGGAATACAATATCCAATGAGCAGTTCTTC. This encodes CASSLSGNTISNEQFF. The rearrangement uses TRBV7-6 and TRBJ2-1, with unresolved D. CDR1 is SGHVS and CDR2 is FNYEAQ in the germline V gene. V lost 2 bases, J lost 6 bases, and 17 bases lay in between. The CDR3 has 16 residues.

As regards this clonotype: This may come from a read error, since a much larger clone is one base off. The chain uses TRBV5-4 and TRBJ2-1, with TRBD2 identical over 10 bases. Germline loops: CDR1 SGHNT, CDR2 YYREEE (reference sequence). The CDR3 runs to 18 residues. The ends lost 4 bases at V and 0 bases at J; junction bases unmatched: 10. CDR3: CASSVVGTSVSSYNEQFF. The CDR3 region has the DNA TGTGCCAGCAGCGTGGTGGGGACTAGCGTTTCCTCCTACAATGAGCAGTTCTTC. The full variable domain, its missing parts supplied by reference TRBV5-4 and TRBJ2-1, is ETGVTQSPTHLIKTRGQQVTLRCSSQSGHNTVSWYQQALGQGPQFIFQYYREEENGRGNFPPRFSGLQFPNYSSELNVNALELDDSALYLCASSVVGTSVSSYNEQFFGPGTRLTVL.

This clonotype was counted only a few times. This chain uses TRBV20-1 with TRBJ2-5; TRBD1 is a possible D gene (6 bases). CDR3 size: 12 residues. Looked up from germline, CDR1 is DFQATT and CDR2 is SNEGSKA (reference sequence). V lost 6 bases and J lost 1, with 9 bases in between. CDR3 DNA sequence: TGCAGTGCAAAGACAGGCCAAGAGACCCAGTACTTC. Translation gives CSAKTGQETQYF.

This clonotype was recorded a few times. V and J are TRBV9 and TRBJ1-3; the D gene is possibly TRBD1 (5 bases). The V end lost 3 bases, the J end lost 7 bases, and 14 bases lay between the germline ends. The CDR3 runs to 14 residues. Germline V CDR1 and CDR2: SGDLS, YYNGEE. In DNA, the CDR3 is TGTGCCAGCAGCGAGGAGGGCAGGGTGAACACCATATATTTT. Protein product: CASSEEGRVNTIYF.

The table lists this clonotype with a few counts. The rearrangement uses TRBV27 and TRBJ2-7; D uncertain. Trimming removed 3 bases from V and 3 bases from J, with 9 bases in between. The CDR3 covers 13 residues. Germline lookup yields CDR1 MNHEY and CDR2 SMNVEV (reference sequence). The CDR3 bases are TGTGCCAGCAGTTTCTTCAGAGACTACGAGCAGTACTTC. It translates to CASSFFRDYEQYF.

This clonotype was seen a handful of times. J is TRBJ2-3 and V is TRBV20-1; D is perhaps TRBD1 or TRBD2 (6 bases each). V was shortened by 8 bases and J by 8 bases, with 29 bases between the two germline ends. The CDR3 consists of 16 residues. Germline V gene lookup returns CDR1 DFQATT and CDR2 SNEGSKA (reference sequence). CDR3 protein: CSSPGGGGRAAGTQYF. As DNA, the CDR3 is TGCAGTTCACCTGGAGGGGGTGGTCGGGCGGCGGGTACGCAGTATTTT.

This chain links TRBV27 with TRBJ2-2; D gene uncertain. Germline CDR1 is MNHEY and CDR2 is SMNVEV (reference sequence). The CDR3 is 12 residues long. Trimming removed 3 bases from V and 7 bases from J, with 6 bases in between. The CDR3 nucleotides are TGTGCCAGCAGTTTTATTGTCGGGGAGCTGTTTTTT. Translated: CASSFIVGELFF.

The chain joins TRBV12-3 or TRBV12-4 to TRBJ1-5, with D perhaps matching TRBD1 (5 bases). The CDR3 covers 16 residues. Trimming stripped 5 bases from V and 1 base from J, with 15 bases between. The CDR3 sequence is CASSPSGTRSNQPQHF. CDR3 in DNA: TGTGCCAGCAGTCCATCCGGGACGAGGAGCAATCAGCCCCAGCATTTT.

This clonotype was observed a few times. CDR3 loop: CASSPALAATDTQYF. In nucleotides, the CDR3 is TGTGCCAGCTCACCGGCACTAGCGGCCACAGATACGCAGTATTTT. This chain uses TRBV18 with TRBJ2-3; 8 bases match TRBD2. Germline V gene sequence: CDR1 KGHSH, CDR2 LQKENI. The CDR3 spans 15 residues. V gave up 3 bases and J gave up 2 bases; unmatched junction bases: 4.

This clonotype appeared a few times. The chain combines TRBV7-9 with TRBJ2-7; D may match TRBD1 or TRBD2 (5 bases each). Germline V gives CDR1 SEHNR, CDR2 FQNEAQ (reference sequence). Trimming removed 6 bases from V and 6 bases from J, with 21 bases in between. The CDR3 sequence is 15 residues long. CDR3 region: CASSFARDRMGEQYF. CDR3 DNA: TGTGCCAGCAGTTTCGCCCGGGACCGAATGGGCGAGCAGTACTTC.

This chain links TRBV4-3 with TRBJ1-2; D remains unclear. Per the germline V gene, CDR1 is LGHNA and CDR2 is YSLEER. Between the trimmed V and J ends, which lost 1 base and 0 bases, there was a span of 9 bases. The CDR3 extends over 15 amino acids. The CDR3 loop is CASSQGSSSNYGYTF. CDR3 sequence (DNA): TGCGCCAGCAGCCAAGGTTCATCCTCTAACTATGGCTACACCTTC.

The chain links TRBV5-1 to TRBJ1-1, with D possibly TRBD1 on 6 matching bases. CDR3 length: 13 residues. Trimming took 4 bases from V and 6 from J, leaving 13 bases between them. CDR1 is SGHRS, CDR2 YFSETQ, per germline. The CDR3 spells CASSTQGDAEAFF. The CDR3 bases are TGCGCCAGCAGCACACAGGGTGACGCTGAAGCTTTCTTT.

J is TRBJ1-1 and V is TRBV29-1; D is uncertain. Germline CDR1 reads SQVTM; CDR2 reads ANQGSEA. Trimming removed 0 bases at V and 1 base at J, with 12 bases between. This CDR3 is 15 amino acids long. The CDR3 nucleotides read TGCAGCGTTGAAGAGGGCATCGGAGCGAACACTGAAGCTTTCTTT. It translates to CSVEEGIGANTEAFF.

The CDR3 spells CATSPKGRETQYF. CDR3 in DNA: TGTGCCACCAGTCCAAAGGGGAGGGAGACCCAGTACTTC. This chain connects TRBV24-1 to TRBJ2-5; D possibly corresponds to TRBD2 (6 bases). Deletions cut 6 bases from V and 5 bases from J, with 12 bases between. The CDR3 runs to 13 residues. The germline V gene has CDR1 KGHDR and CDR2 SFDVKD.

This clonotype was counted many times. The chain is built from TRBV12-3 or TRBV12-4 and TRBJ2-2; D might be TRBD1 (6 bases). V lost 6 bases to trimming and J lost 8 bases, with 19 bases between them. The CDR3 length is 15 residues. The CDR3 protein is CASSPTGSSPGELFF. The CDR3 region has the DNA TGTGCCAGCAGCCCGACAGGTTCCTCCCCGGGGGAGCTGTTTTTT.